The T cell receptor beta chain described here comes from a study of blood T cells in healthy people across ages. This clonotype was counted ten times or more. V lost 5 bases to trimming and J lost 0 bases, with 14 bases between them. CDR3 size: 15 residues. From germline, CDR1 is SQVTM and CDR2 ANQGSEA. Together with a sample-barcoded 5' primer, a J-beta primer mix was included in a second PCR lasting roughly 6 to 12 cycles. TCRdb re-analysed the 5' RACE reads in MiXCR, keeping a single row per CDR3 protein. The sample consists of about 670,000 distinct CDR3 sequences, under 65% of them appearing once.

The clonotype originates from a woman of 80 years or more in good health. The sequencing input was blood. The chain couples TRBV29-1 to TRBJ2-4; D is unresolved. The CDR3 region is CSVTIGRLAKNIQYF. The CDR3 nucleotides read TGCAGCGTTACGATCGGTAGATTAGCCAAAAACATTCAGTACTTC.